This T cell receptor (beta chain) originates from a study of vaccination effects on CD4 cells after COVID-19. Study summary: Two doses of either BNT162b2 or mRNA-1273 were given to each participant.

Before any sequencing was done, the ViraFEST assay used viral peptide pools to expand antigen-specific CD4+ T cells. The culture ran for 10 days before CD4+ T cells were isolated. Nobody among the vaccine recipients had prior SARS-CoV-2 infection (nucleocapsid antibodies were negative). Days 3 and 7 were when half the medium was replaced with IL-2 medium. In the case of this clone: Its specificity is not known.

The method was immunoSEQ multiplex PCR; TCRdb's version includes in-frame clones alone and lacks a portion of them. The data contain over 7,500 clones, around 74% of them singletons. The CDR3 is 17 amino acids. Germline V lookup: CDR1 LGHDT, CDR2 YNNKEL (reference sequence). The V end was cut by 0 bases, the J end by 0 bases, with 14 bases between. Sequences were derived from CD4+ T cells from PBMCs cultured with HCoV-229E spike peptides, sampled before COVID-19 vaccination. The sequence derives from a human donor who received a COVID-19 vaccine. The chain recombines TRBV3-1 (or the pseudogene TRBV3-2) with TRBJ2-5; D is perhaps TRBD2 (6 bases). CDR3 protein: CASSQEWGGDHQETQYF. Here the CDR3 DNA reads TGTGCCAGCAGCCAAGAATGGGGCGGGGACCACCAAGAGACCCAGTACTTC.